This record looks at one T cell receptor beta chain sequence and its context. The table lists this clone with a few counts. The target of this receptor is not known. No base qualities exist here, and no much larger clone lies one base off it. The data stem from a study of cytomegalovirus exposure and HLA in healthy donors (dated by TCRdb to 2016 to 2017). Regarding the research as a whole: According to an earlier analysis of several hundred of the donors, 200 million or so T cells yielded some 120 million unique TCR beta sequences and more than 250 Gb of sequence data. About 300 gigabases of sequencing data and roughly 90 million unique TCR sequences were included in an early release covering 500 to 750 HLA-typed donors. Among the roughly 410 genotyped donors, approximately 77% belonged to the genetic ancestry cluster associated with self-reported Caucasian donors. The study aimed to test whether signatures of past pathogen exposure could be identified by cataloging public T cell receptors. The T cell repertoires of several hundred subjects were profiled by immunosequencing and related to cytomegalovirus serostatus. A separate validation cohort of 90 to 150 different subjects was used in addition to the roughly 640-subject first cohort. High-throughput TCR immunosequencing, statistical association of individual TCRs with disease status, and machine learning were combined to predict cytomegalovirus infection status. A later analysis re-examined previously published TCR beta repertoires from around 670 donors and added high-resolution HLA genotyping to investigate patterns of TCR occurrence. Rather than using new phenotypic data, the later analysis identified candidate immune exposures from TCR beta sequences and from how often those sequences occurred across donors. To decide whether each TCR beta V gene segment behaved as functional or pseudogenic, an earlier analysis of 587 of the donors relied on high-throughput TCR beta sequencing. Alongside the repertoire data, information on donor age, sex, ethnicity and CMV serostatus was compiled. Genome-wide SNP genotypes for about three fifths of the 666 donors were used in a later genetic analysis, which treated that subset as a discovery cohort. All discovery cohort repertoires had been generated using a single sequencing platform. HLA typing included class I and class II loci at four-digit resolution. The number of typed donors differed by locus: about 629-630 for A, B, C, DRB1 and DQB1; roughly 510 for DQA1; 606 for DPA1; and approximately 450 for DPB1. Roughly 5 DR-DQ haplotypes were handled as single units for association and clustering, since linkage in the cohort was strong. Among about 390 genotyped donors of the cohort, an average of around 240,000 unique TCR beta nucleotide sequences were sequenced per donor, 15% to 20% of them non-productive.

The cohort consisted of 650 to 850 healthy bone marrow donors. At the time of sampling, all cohort members were nominally healthy, though unrecorded immune exposures were likely present. The donor was CMV seronegative and belonged to the group of several hundred seronegative cohort members. A peripheral blood sample was collected from each donor, and TCR beta sequencing was performed on peripheral blood mononuclear cells. The Qiagen DNeasy Blood Extraction Kit was used to extract genomic DNA from the blood cell samples. CDR1 and CDR2 were assigned from the germline V gene (reference sequence) as MNHNY and SVGAGI. Trimming at the junction amounts to 2 bases on V and 6 bases on J, and the germline ends lie 8 bases apart. The CDR3 sequence holds 12 residues, the cysteine and phenylalanine included. Only the CDR3 portion is preserved as DNA: 36 bases, with reading frame beginning at the first base. Libraries were prepared through the immunoSEQ multiplex PCR assay. A mixture of 60 forward primers for TCR Vbeta segments and 13 reverse primers for TCR Jbeta segments was used in the multiplex PCR. Amplification of the CDR3 region of rearranged TCR beta genes was performed with a multiplex PCR assay on genomic DNA. Amplified TCR beta libraries were sequenced as 87-base-pair reads on the Illumina HiSeq System. From the authors' description of their analysis: In a later analysis, approximately 74 million unique TCR beta chains were counted across the roughly 670 repertoires, and roughly 10 million of these chains were shared by at least two donors. A nearest-neighbor algorithm error-corrected the raw reads and collapsed the reads into unique sequences, merging closely related sequences to remove PCR and sequencing errors. CDR3 sequences were aligned to IMGT reference sequences to assign V, D and J gene segments. Each retained sequence needed at least a six-nucleotide match to both a V gene segment and a J gene segment. Rearrangements were called productive when the CDR3 lacked stop codons and stayed in frame with V and J; all others were non-productive. Following IMGT convention, CDR3 was defined as the stretch from the second conserved V-encoded cysteine up to the conserved J-encoded phenylalanine. The earlier analysis of 500 to 750 of the donors excluded any sequence lacking an unambiguous match to a single V gene segment. An earlier analysis of 587 of the donors classified V segments as functional when productive rearrangements were above 56.7% and as segregating when the standard deviation between donors was above 5%. A statistical classification framework was developed to diagnose cytomegalovirus status using the catalog of TCR beta chain sequences. In a later analysis, TCR nucleotide sequences were compared against IMGT/GENE-DB human TR gene sequences so that V and J genes could be assigned. A later analysis assigned CDR3 sequences and most-parsimonious VDJ recombination scenarios with the TCRdist pipeline. In a later analysis, each TCR beta chain was defined by its CDR3 amino acid sequence together with its V-gene family, and reads without a unique V-gene family were excluded. To address suspected cross-contamination and a sequencing artifact, a later analysis removed roughly 640 highly shared, low-generation-probability nucleotide sequences. In a later analysis, a clonal expansion index for each public chain was calculated from normalized within-repertoire ranks of inferred template counts. Generation probabilities in a later analysis came from a VDJ recombination model fitted to out-of-frame rearrangements, and those results were checked against IGoR. A later analysis scored TCR-TCR, TCR-HLA and TCR-CMV co-occurrence with hypergeometric tests, applying a repertoire-size bias correction to TCR pairs. In a later analysis, false discovery rates were estimated by permuting HLA or CMV assignments 20 times. A later analysis grouped co-occurring TCRs with DBSCAN, adding TCRdist sequence similarity when clustering within HLA-allele-positive subsets. Repertoires with fewer than 30,000 or more than 120,000 public chains, plus five repertoires with anomalous nucleotide sharing, were excluded from co-occurrence clustering. The table was pulled from immuneACCESS by TCRdb, which kept in-frame rearrangements only. Such tables lose some clones; where checked, under half of the loss comes from unresolved V genes, and the rest has no known cause. The V and J calls and the clone size are those of that table, but D and trimming were determined from the DNA. The sample records 100,000 to 120,000 clones, about 80% of which are singletons. The leading ten clones occupy about 2.2% of the sample.

Study-wide conclusions, independent of this receptor: Presence/absence analyses assumed roughly uniform sequencing depth across donors, an assumption that may not hold. Assigning TCR associations to individual alleles was difficult when HLA alleles, especially DR and DQ, strongly co-occurred. A later genetic analysis associated a missense DCLRE1C variant with V-gene and J-gene trimming of TCR beta chains, and an independent cohort replicated the association. A later analysis found that most CMV-associated TCR beta chains appeared HLA-restricted, with HLA associations seemingly driven largely by CMV exposure. Because some donors lacked HLA typing at each locus, the association tests relied only on the typed subset. A later analysis found that TCR association rates varied across HLA loci, with DRB1 alleles showing the most associated TCRs and HLA-C alleles the fewest. The cohort was sequenced for TCR beta chains only, and without alpha or paired-chain data the features that could be detected were limited. In the study, approximately 150 TCR beta chains were listed as associated with cytomegalovirus. A further reported finding was that TCR beta sequences accurately predicted the HLA-A and HLA-B alleles for most subjects in the first cohort. The sequencing pipeline was judged likely to have produced a cluster of highly shared sequence variants as a technical artifact. Linkage disequilibrium might explain the correlated functional status among segregating V segments, but an unknown experimental factor could not be excluded. In a later analysis, several top co-occurrence clusters were reported to appear linked to parvovirus B19, influenza, CMV and Epstein-Barr virus. CMV serostatus was the only immune exposure information available for the cohort. In an earlier analysis of more than 450 of the donors, most TCR beta V segments were observed in productive rearrangements about 87% or about 30% of the time, broadly matching IMGT annotations. In both the original and validation cohorts, the classifier was reported to diagnose cytomegalovirus status with high specificity and sensitivity. Some IMGT-functional V segments, including TRBV6-2 and TRBV6-3, could not be told apart with the 87-base-pair reads, so those segments were excluded. In vitro tests confirmed that a few of the cytomegalovirus-associated TCR beta chains recognize cytomegalovirus antigens. Across donors, most TCR sequences were observed very rarely, whereas some public TCRs were present in many individuals. Compared with equally common non-associated chains, HLA-associated TCR beta chains in a later analysis were more clonally expanded and had lower generation probabilities. In a later analysis, 15,000 to 20,000 TCR beta sequences were associated with specific HLA alleles at a false discovery rate of 0.05. The authors suggested that the approach could potentially be extended to other disease states and immunological phenotypes. According to a later genetic analysis, donors in an Asian-associated ancestry cluster had fewer N-insertions in productive TCRs than the roughly 670-donor mean. Fewer than 20 rarely observed V segments, including chromosome 9 orphons, were excluded from the earlier analysis of several hundred of the donors because counts were too low.

The sequence came from a man under 40 in good health and CMV-seronegative. The sequencing sample was made of PBMCs. This sequence uses TRBV6-6 and TRBJ2-7, with the D segment identity uncertain. The DNA reads as follows: TGTGCCAGCAGTTACCCTAACGGCGAGCAGTACTTC. Translated, it gives CASSYPNGEQYF.